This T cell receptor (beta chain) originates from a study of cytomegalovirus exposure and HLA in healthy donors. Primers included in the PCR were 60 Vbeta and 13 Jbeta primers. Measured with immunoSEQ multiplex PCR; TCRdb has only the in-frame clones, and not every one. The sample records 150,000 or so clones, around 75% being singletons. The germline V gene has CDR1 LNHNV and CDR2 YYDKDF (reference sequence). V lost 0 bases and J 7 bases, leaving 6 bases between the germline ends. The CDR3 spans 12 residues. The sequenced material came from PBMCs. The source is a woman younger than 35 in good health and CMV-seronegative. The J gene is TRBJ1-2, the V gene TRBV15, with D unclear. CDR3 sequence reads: CATSRDTSGYTF. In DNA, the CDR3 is TGTGCCACCAGCAGAGATACGAGTGGCTACACCTTC.